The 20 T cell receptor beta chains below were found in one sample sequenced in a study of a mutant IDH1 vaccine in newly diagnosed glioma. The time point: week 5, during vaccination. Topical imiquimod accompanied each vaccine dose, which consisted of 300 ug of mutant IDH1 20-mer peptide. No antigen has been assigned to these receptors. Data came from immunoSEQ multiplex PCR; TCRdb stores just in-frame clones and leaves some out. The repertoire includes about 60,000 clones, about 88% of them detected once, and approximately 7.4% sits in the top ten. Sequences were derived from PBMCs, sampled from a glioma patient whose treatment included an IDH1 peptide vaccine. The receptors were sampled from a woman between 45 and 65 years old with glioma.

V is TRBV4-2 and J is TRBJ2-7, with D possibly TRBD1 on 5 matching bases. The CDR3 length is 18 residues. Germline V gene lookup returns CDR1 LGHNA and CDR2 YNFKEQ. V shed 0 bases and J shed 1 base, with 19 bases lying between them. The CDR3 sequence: CASSQDFIAGKTSYEQYF. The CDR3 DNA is TGTGCCAGCAGCCAAGATTTTATTGCAGGGAAGACTTCCTACGAGCAGTACTTC.

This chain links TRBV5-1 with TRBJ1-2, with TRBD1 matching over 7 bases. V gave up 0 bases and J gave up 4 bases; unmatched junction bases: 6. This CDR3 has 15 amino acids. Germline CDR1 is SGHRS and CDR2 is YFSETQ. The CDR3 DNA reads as TGCGCCAGCAGCTTGGACAGGGGCCTTAGCTATGGCTACACCTTC. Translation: CASSLDRGLSYGYTF.

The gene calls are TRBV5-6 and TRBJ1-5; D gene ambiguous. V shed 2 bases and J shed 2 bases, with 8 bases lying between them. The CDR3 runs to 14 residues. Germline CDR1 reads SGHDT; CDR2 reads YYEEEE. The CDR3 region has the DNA TGTGCCAGCAGCTTCTCCATATGCAATCAGCCCCAGCATTTT. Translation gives CASSFSICNQPQHF.

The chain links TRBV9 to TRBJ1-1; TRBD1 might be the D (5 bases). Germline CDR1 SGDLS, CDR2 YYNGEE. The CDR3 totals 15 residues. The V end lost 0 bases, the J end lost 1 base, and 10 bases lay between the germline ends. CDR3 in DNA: TGTGCCAGCAGCGTAGGAGGGGAACCGAACACTGAAGCTTTCTTT. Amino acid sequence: CASSVGGEPNTEAFF.

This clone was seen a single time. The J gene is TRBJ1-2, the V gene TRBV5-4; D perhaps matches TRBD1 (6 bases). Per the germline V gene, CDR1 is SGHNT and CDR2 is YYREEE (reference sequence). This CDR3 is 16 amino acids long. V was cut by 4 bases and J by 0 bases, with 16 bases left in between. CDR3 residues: CASSTRGQPANYGYTF. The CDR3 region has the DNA TGTGCCAGCAGCACGAGAGGACAGCCGGCTAACTATGGCTACACCTTC. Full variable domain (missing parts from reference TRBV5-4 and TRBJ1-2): ETGVTQSPTHLIKTRGQQVTLRCSSQSGHNTVSWYQQALGQGPQFIFQYYREEENGRGNFPPRFSGLQFPNYSSELNVNALELDDSALYLCASSTRGQPANYGYTFGSGTRLTVV.

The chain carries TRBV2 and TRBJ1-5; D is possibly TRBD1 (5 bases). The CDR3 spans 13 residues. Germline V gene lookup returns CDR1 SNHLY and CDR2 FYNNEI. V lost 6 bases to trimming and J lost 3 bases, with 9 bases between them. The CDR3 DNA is TGTGCCAGCAGGGGGGTTGCCAATCAGCCCCAGCATTTT. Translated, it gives CASRGVANQPQHF. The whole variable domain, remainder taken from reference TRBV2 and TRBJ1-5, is EPEVTQTPSHQVTQMGQEVILRCVPISNHLYFYWYRQILGQKVEFLVSFYNNEISEKSEIFDDQFSVERPDGSNFTLKIRSTKLEDSAMYFCASRGVANQPQHFGDGTRLSIL.

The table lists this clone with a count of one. CDR3 sequence reads: CASSGSGTQETQYF. CDR3 in DNA: TGTGCCAGCAGCGGATCCGGGACACAAGAGACCCAGTACTTC. V gene TRBV9 combines with J gene TRBJ2-5; maybe TRBD1 (6 bases). Germline assignment: CDR1 SGDLS and CDR2 YYNGEE. The V gene lost 3 bases and the J gene lost 2 bases, with 11 bases spanning the gap. The CDR3 spans 14 residues.

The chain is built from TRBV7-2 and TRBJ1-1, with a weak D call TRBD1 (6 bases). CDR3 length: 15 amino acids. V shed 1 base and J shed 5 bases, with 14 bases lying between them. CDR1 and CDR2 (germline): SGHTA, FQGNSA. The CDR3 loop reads CASSLEGGHGTEAFF. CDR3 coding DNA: TGTGCCAGCAGCTTAGAAGGGGGGCATGGAACTGAAGCTTTCTTT. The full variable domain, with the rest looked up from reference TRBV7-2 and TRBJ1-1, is GAGVSQSPSNKVTEKGKDVELRCDPISGHTALYWYRQSLGQGLEFLIYFQGNSAPDKSGLPSDRFSAERTGGSVSTLTIQRTQQEDSAVYLCASSLEGGHGTEAFFGQGTRLTVV.

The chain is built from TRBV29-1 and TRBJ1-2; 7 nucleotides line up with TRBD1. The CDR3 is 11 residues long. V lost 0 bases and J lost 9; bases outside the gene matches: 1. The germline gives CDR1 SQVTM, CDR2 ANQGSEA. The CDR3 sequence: CSVEDRGSYTF. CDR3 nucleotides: TGCAGCGTTGAAGACAGGGGGAGCTACACCTTC.

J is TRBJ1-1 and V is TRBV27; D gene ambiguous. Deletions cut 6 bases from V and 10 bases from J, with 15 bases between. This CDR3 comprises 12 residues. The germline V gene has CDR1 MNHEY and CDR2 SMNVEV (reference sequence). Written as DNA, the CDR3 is TGTGCCAGCAGAACAACGACCTTATCAGCTTTCTTT. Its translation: CASRTTTLSAFF.

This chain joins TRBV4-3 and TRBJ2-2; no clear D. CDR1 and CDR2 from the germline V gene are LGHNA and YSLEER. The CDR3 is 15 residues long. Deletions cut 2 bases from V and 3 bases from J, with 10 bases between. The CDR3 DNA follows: TGCGCCAGCAGCCAAAGTCACTACTACACCGGGGAGCTGTTTTTT. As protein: CASSQSHYYTGELFF.

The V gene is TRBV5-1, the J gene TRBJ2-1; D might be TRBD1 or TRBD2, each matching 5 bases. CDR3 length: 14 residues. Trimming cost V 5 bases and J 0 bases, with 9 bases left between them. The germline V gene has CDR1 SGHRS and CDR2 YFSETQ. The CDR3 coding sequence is TGCGCCAGCAGACGGGACGGCTCCTACAATGAGCAGTTCTTC. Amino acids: CASRRDGSYNEQFF.

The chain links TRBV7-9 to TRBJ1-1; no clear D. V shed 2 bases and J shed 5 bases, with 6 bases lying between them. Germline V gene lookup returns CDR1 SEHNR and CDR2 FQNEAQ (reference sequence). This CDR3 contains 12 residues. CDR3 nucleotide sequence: TGTGCCAGCAGCTTATTGGGGACTGAAGCTTTCTTT. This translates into CASSLLGTEAFF.

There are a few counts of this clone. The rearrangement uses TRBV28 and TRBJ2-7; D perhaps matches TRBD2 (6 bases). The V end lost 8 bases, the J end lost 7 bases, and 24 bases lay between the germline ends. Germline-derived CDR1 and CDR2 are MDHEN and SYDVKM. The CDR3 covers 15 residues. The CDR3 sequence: CASFAGTRRVGEQYF. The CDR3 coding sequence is TGTGCCAGCTTTGCAGGAACAAGGAGGGTCGGGGAGCAGTACTTC.

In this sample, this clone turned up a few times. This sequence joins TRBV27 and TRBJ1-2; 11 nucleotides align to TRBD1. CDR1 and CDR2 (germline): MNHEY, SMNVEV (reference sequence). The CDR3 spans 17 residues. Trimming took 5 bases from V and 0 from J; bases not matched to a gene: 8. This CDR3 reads CASSTRDRGITNYGYTF. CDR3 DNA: TGTGCCAGCAGTACAAGGGACAGGGGGATTACTAACTATGGCTACACCTTC.

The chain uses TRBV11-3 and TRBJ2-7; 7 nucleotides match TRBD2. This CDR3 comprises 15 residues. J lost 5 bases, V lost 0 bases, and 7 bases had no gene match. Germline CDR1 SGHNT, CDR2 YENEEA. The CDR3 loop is CASSLDLEGRDEQYF. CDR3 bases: TGTGCCAGCAGCTTAGATTTGGAGGGGAGGGACGAGCAGTACTTC.

The CDR3 spells CASILLQGLEDTEAFF. The CDR3 nucleotides are TGTGCCAGCATCCTGTTACAGGGGCTGGAGGACACTGAAGCTTTCTTT. This chain uses TRBV7-8 with TRBJ1-1, with TRBD1 matching 7 bases. The CDR3 consists of 16 residues. V was pared by 7 bases and J by 3 bases, with 14 bases of the junction left unmatched. Germline CDR1 SGHVS, CDR2 FQNEAQ. Using reference TRBV7-8 and TRBJ1-1 for the parts outside the CDR3, the full variable domain is GAGVSQSPRYKVAKRGQDVALRCDPISGHVSLFWYQQALGQGPEFLTYFQNEAQLDKSGLPSDRFFAERPEGSVSTLKIQRTQQEDSAVYLCASILLQGLEDTEAFFGQGTRLTVV.

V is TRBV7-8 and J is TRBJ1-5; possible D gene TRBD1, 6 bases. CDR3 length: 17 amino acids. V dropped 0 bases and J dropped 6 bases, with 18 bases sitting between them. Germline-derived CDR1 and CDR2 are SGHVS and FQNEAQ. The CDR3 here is CASSLAGGAGVGQPQHF. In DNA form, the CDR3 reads TGTGCCAGCAGCTTAGCGGGGGGGGCAGGGGTGGGTCAGCCCCAGCATTTT. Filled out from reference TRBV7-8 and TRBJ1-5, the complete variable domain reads GAGVSQSPRYKVAKRGQDVALRCDPISGHVSLFWYQQALGQGPEFLTYFQNEAQLDKSGLPSDRFFAERPEGSVSTLKIQRTQQEDSAVYLCASSLAGGAGVGQPQHFGDGTRLSIL.

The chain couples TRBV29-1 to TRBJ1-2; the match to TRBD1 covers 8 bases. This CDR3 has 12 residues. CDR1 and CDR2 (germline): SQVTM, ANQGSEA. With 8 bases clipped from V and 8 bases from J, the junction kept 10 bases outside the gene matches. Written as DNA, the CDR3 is TGCAGCACTAGGGGACAGGCCTTAGGCTACACCTTC. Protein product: CSTRGQALGYTF.

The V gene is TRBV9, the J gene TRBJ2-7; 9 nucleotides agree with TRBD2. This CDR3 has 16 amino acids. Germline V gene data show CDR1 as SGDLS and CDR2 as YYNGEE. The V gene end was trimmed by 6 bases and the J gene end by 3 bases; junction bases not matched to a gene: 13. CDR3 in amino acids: CASTAGAGGPGYEQYF. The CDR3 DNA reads TGTGCCAGCACCGCAGGCGCGGGGGGGCCTGGCTACGAGCAGTACTTC.